Presented here are 12 T cell receptor beta chains from one specimen sequenced in a study of graft-versus-host responses after intestinal transplantation. These TCRs are of unknown antigen specificity. Assay: immunoSEQ multiplex PCR; the TCRdb copy retains only in-frame clones and omits some. The table shows roughly 120,000 clones, with around 94% occurring only once. The specimen was unstimulated CD4+ T cells sorted from spleen or lymph node cells, collected before transplant. These TCRs come from a human donor who was the organ donor for an intestinal transplant.

V usage is TRBV7-9 and J usage is TRBJ2-2; 9 nucleotides match TRBD1. The germline gives CDR1 SEHNR, CDR2 FQNEAQ (reference sequence). The ends lost 1 base at V and 6 bases at J; junction bases unmatched: 3. This CDR3 is built from 15 residues. The CDR3 is CASSLDRGLSGELFF. For the CDR3, the DNA is TGTGCCAGCAGCTTAGACAGGGGGCTCTCCGGGGAGCTGTTTTTT.

The chain joins TRBV28 to TRBJ2-2; 7 bases are a match to TRBD2. Germline V gene data show CDR1 as MDHEN and CDR2 as SYDVKM. J gave up 0 bases and V 1 base, and 5 bases lay outside the gene matches. This CDR3 contains 17 residues. As DNA, the CDR3 is TGTGCCAGCAGTTTATTGGGGGGGTCGGCGAACACCGGGGAGCTGTTTTTT. Translated, it gives CASSLLGGSANTGELFF.

The V gene is TRBV27, the J gene TRBJ1-4, with 9 bases that match TRBD1. CDR1 and CDR2 from the germline V gene are MNHEY and SMNVEV (reference sequence). This CDR3 comprises 14 residues. V gave up 4 bases and J gave up 4 bases; unmatched junction bases: 1. CDR3 coding DNA: TGTGCCAGCAGTTCGGGACAGGGTAATGAAAAACTGTTTTTT. Protein sequence: CASSSGQGNEKLFF.

The V gene is TRBV5-1, the J gene TRBJ2-7; D is unresolved. CDR1 is SGHRS, CDR2 YFSETQ, per germline. CDR3 length: 13 amino acids. V lost 0 bases and J 3 bases, leaving 7 bases between the germline ends. The CDR3 reads CASSLALDYEQYF. The CDR3 DNA is TGCGCCAGCAGCTTGGCCTTAGACTACGAGCAGTACTTC.

This clone was seen once. This rearrangement joins TRBV2 to TRBJ2-3, with unresolved D. The germline V and J ends were trimmed by 8 bases and 0 bases, with 12 bases remaining between them. The length of the CDR3 is 14 residues. Germline CDR1 reads SNHLY; CDR2 reads FYNNEI. The DNA for the CDR3 is TGTGCCAGCCACCTCGGGTTAAGCACAGATACGCAGTATTTT. Amino acids: CASHLGLSTDTQYF. The whole variable domain, filled in from reference TRBV2 and TRBJ2-3, reads EPEVTQTPSHQVTQMGQEVILRCVPISNHLYFYWYRQILGQKVEFLVSFYNNEISEKSEIFDDQFSVERPDGSNFTLKIRSTKLEDSAMYFCASHLGLSTDTQYFGPGTRLTVL.

The chain carries TRBV28 and TRBJ1-5; no clear D. Germline V lookup: CDR1 MDHEN, CDR2 SYDVKM. The CDR3 is 13 residues long. Trimming cost V 8 bases and J 4 bases, with 12 bases left between them. CDR3 DNA sequence: TGTGCCAGCCGCAATTGGGGTAATCAGCCCCAGCATTTT. It is translated as CASRNWGNQPQHF.

This chain uses TRBV4-1 with TRBJ1-5, with D perhaps TRBD1 (6 bases). Per the germline V gene, CDR1 is MGHRA and CDR2 is YSYEKL. The CDR3 runs 16 residues. Trimming took 0 bases from V and 2 from J, leaving 11 bases between them. CDR3 amino acids: CASSQDWGAGNQPQHF. As DNA, the CDR3 is TGCGCCAGCAGCCAAGATTGGGGGGCGGGCAATCAGCCCCAGCATTTT.

V is TRBV7-3 and J is TRBJ2-1; the match to TRBD2 covers 7 bases. This CDR3 is built from 16 residues. V lost 2 bases, J lost 4 bases, and 8 bases stayed unmatched. CDR1 SGHTA and CDR2 FQGTGA come from the germline V gene. The CDR3, as DNA: TGTGCCAGCAGCTTAGAGGGCGGGAGAACGTACAATGAGCAGTTCTTC. Protein: CASSLEGGRTYNEQFF.

V gene TRBV9 combines with J gene TRBJ1-2; 7 bases agree with TRBD1. V was clipped by 0 bases and J by 3 bases; unmatched bases: 8. This CDR3 comprises 16 residues. Germline CDR1 is SGDLS and CDR2 is YYNGEE. CDR3 coding DNA: TGTGCCAGCAGCGTAGAAAAGGGGGCGAAATACTATGGCTACACCTTC. This codes for CASSVEKGAKYYGYTF.

The rearrangement links TRBV7-2 to TRBJ2-7, with TRBD1 as a possible D gene (6 bases). Germline V lookup: CDR1 SGHTA, CDR2 FQGNSA. The V and J ends lost 5 bases and 5 bases respectively, with 19 bases between them. The CDR3 has 15 amino acids. In DNA form, the CDR3 reads TGTGCCAGCAGCCCAGGGGCAGGGGTAGTGGACGAGCAGTACTTC. It encodes CASSPGAGVVDEQYF.

The V gene is TRBV5-1, the J gene TRBJ2-2, with a tentative D call TRBD2 (6 bases). Germline V CDR1 and CDR2: SGHRS, YFSETQ. This CDR3 is built from 19 residues. Trimming cost V 3 bases and J 7 bases, with 28 bases left between them. The CDR3 spells CASSSGEAWGPSYSGELFF. CDR3 nucleotides: TGCGCCAGCAGCTCCGGGGAGGCGTGGGGCCCCTCATATAGCGGGGAGCTGTTTTTT.

The chain recombines TRBV9 with TRBJ2-5; no clear D. CDR3 length: 13 residues. Per the germline V gene, CDR1 is SGDLS and CDR2 is YYNGEE. The germline V and J ends were trimmed by 0 bases and 5 bases, with 8 bases remaining between them. The CDR3 region is CASSVATTETQYF. CDR3 bases: TGTGCCAGCAGCGTAGCTACTACGGAGACCCAGTACTTC.